The source of this TCR beta chain is a study of T cells in Graves' hyperthyroidism and ophthalmopathy. Study-level information: Before treatment of any kind, peripheral blood was taken at initial diagnosis.

The diagnostic basis comprised clinical symptoms, serum thyroxine and TRAb, thyroid ultrasound and orbital computed tomography. TCR beta CDR3 regions were amplified from RNA transcripts. An initial round of RT-PCR targeting the TCR CDR3 relied on the HTBI primer set. A single record per CDR3 protein comes from TCRdb applying MiXCR to the multiplex PCR reads. The sample carries 380,000 or so distinct CDR3 sequences, roughly 14% recorded once. Per germline, CDR1 MGHRA and CDR2 YSYEKL. There are 18 residues in the CDR3. The junction had 16 bases not matched to a gene; V was cut back by 4 bases and J by 5 bases.

What was sequenced was blood. The chain is built from TRBV4-1 and TRBJ2-1; 8 bases map to TRBD2. The clonotype originates from a woman under 40 with Graves' hyperthyroidism. The CDR3, as DNA: TGCGCCAGCAGCCCTACCAGACGGGAGGGTGGTATTGACAATGAGCAGTTCTTC. The encoded protein is CASSPTRREGGIDNEQFF.